A selection of T cell receptor beta chains follows, all from one sample in a study of siplizumab effects on memory and regulatory T cells. Profiling relied on immunoSEQ multiplex PCR, and the TCRdb table lists in-frame clones only, not all of them. The table records 60,000 to 65,000 clones, 70% to 85% of them present only once. Sequenced: memory CD4+ T cells sorted from blood. These receptors were taken from a human donor in good health. Both conserved end residues are part of each CDR3. The D gene is left open where the match is weak. Clone size is shown for a subset of rows, as once, few, many or a class of expanded clone.

>TRBJ2-5|NA|TRBV11-2|NA
TGTGCCAGCAGACCCCCGGCTAGTGGGGAGACCCAGTACTTC
CASRPPASGETQYF
>TRBJ1-6|NA|TRBV7-2|NA
TGTGCCAGCAGCTTAGGGAATTCACCCCTCCACTTT
CASSLGNSPLHF
>TRBJ1-2|NA|TRBV19|NA
TGTGCCAGTAGTATCCAACAGACTCCGGTTTGGACCTTC
CASSIQQTPVWTF
>TRBJ2-5|NA|TRBV7-6|TRBD2
TGTGCCAGCAGCCTCCAGGGACTAGCGGGGACAGAGACCCAGTACTTC
CASSLQGLAGTETQYF
>TRBJ2-7|few|TRBV6-5|NA
TGTGCCAGCACAACCGCGGGGCGCGAGCAGTACTTC
CASTTAGREQYF
>TRBJ1-3|NA|TRBV2|NA
TGTGCCAGCAGCGAACAGGGCCCTGGAAACACCATATATTTT
CASSEQGPGNTIYF
>TRBJ2-1|NA|TRBV5-1|TRBD2
TGCGCCAGCAGCTCAGGGAGACTAGCGGGGGACAATGAGCAGTTCTTC
CASSSGRLAGDNEQFF
>TRBJ1-1|NA|TRBV18|TRBD1
TGTGCCAGCTCACAGGGACAGGGGAACACTGAAGCTTTCTTT
CASSQGQGNTEAFF
>TRBJ1-3|NA|TRBV28|NA
TGTGCCAGCAGTTTTTCTGTAGGGACTGGAAACACCATATATTTT
CASSFSVGTGNTIYF
>TRBJ1-5|few|TRBV28|NA
TGTGCCAGCAGTTTAAAGCTTATTGGCGGGCTTAGCAATCAGCCCCAGCATTTT
CASSLKLIGGLSNQPQHF
>TRBJ2-1|NA|TRBV7-6|TRBD1
TGTGCCAGCAGTCAGAGGGACAGGGGGGGCAATGAGCAGTTCTTC
CASSQRDRGGNEQFF
>TRBJ1-3|few|TRBV10-3|NA
TGTGCCGGCGGCCGCTTTGGGGGAGACACCATATATTTT
CAGGRFGGDTIYF
>TRBJ1-1|NA|TRBV7-9|NA
TGTGCCAGCGAGGGGGGTGAGGGAGCTTTCTTT
CASEGGEGAFF
>TRBJ1-5|few|TRBV4-3|NA
TGCGCCAGCAGCCAAGAGGAGGGGTCGGCTCAGCCCCAGCATTTT
CASSQEEGSAQPQHF
>TRBJ1-1|once|TRBV19|NA
TGTGCCACCTCCCATGGAAAGCGCACTGAAGCTTTCTTT
CATSHGKRTEAFF
>TRBJ1-3|NA|TRBV10-1|NA
TGCGCCAGCATAAGAAACACCATATATTTT
CASIRNTIYF
>TRBJ2-1|NA|TRBV7-2|TRBD2
TGTGCCAGCAGCTCTCGGACTAGCGGGGCTTGGGGGCAGTTCTTC
CASSSRTSGAWGQFF
>TRBJ1-1|NA|TRBV5-1|NA
TGCGCCAGCAGCTTGGATCCGGGGACTGACACTGAAGCTTTCTTT
CASSLDPGTDTEAFF
>TRBJ2-7|NA|TRBV30|NA
TGTGCCTGGAACCTCTACGGGACAAGCTACGAGCAGTACTTC
CAWNLYGTSYEQYF
>TRBJ2-5|NA|TRBV10-3|NA
TGTGCCATCAGGCGAATAGGCCAAGAGACCCAGTACTTC
CAIRRIGQETQYF
>TRBJ2-1|NA|TRBV7-2|TRBD2
TGTGCCAGCAACCCTAGCGGGGGCTTGATGCATGAGCAGTTCTTC
CASNPSGGLMHEQFF
>TRBJ1-4|few|TRBV5-6|NA
TGTGCCAGCAACCGGGACAATAATGAAAAACTGTTTTTT
CASNRDNNEKLFF
>TRBJ2-6|NA|TRBV6-5|NA
TGTGCCAGCAGTTACCGGCAACAAGGTAGCGTCCTGACTTTC
CASSYRQQGSVLTF
>TRBJ1-6|NA|TRBV6-5|NA
TGTGCCAGCAGTTACGGGGGGCGGGGCGAATCACCCCTCCACTTT
CASSYGGRGESPLHF
>TRBJ2-6|NA|TRBV27|NA
TGTGCCAGCAGTTTATGGACCCCGACTAGCTCTGGGGCCAACGTCCTGACTTTC
CASSLWTPTSSGANVLTF
>TRBJ2-2|NA|TRBV7-3|NA
TGTGCCAGCAGTCCAAACATTGCTGGGGAGCTGTTTTTT
CASSPNIAGELFF
>TRBJ2-1|once|TRBV4-3|TRBD1
TGCGCCAGCAGCGGGGGACAGGGGGCAGCCTACAATGAGCAGTTCTTC
CASSGGQGAAYNEQFF
>TRBJ2-3|NA|TRBV15|TRBD1
TGTGCCACGGCCGGGACAGGGTCTGAGTATACGCAGTATTTT
CATAGTGSEYTQYF
>TRBJ2-5|NA|TRBV7-2|TRBD2
TGTGCCAGCAGCTTGACTAGCGGGGCCAGGGAGACCCAGTACTTC
CASSLTSGARETQYF
>TRBJ1-3|NA|TRBV7-6|NA
TGTGCCAGCAGCTTGGTAGATTCCAGGGGCAACTCTGGAAACACCATATATTTT
CASSLVDSRGNSGNTIYF
>TRBJ1-2|NA|TRBV5-1|NA
TGCGCCAGCAGCTTGGCCTCAACTAGGGCTTCCGGGGCTCAGGGCTACACCTTC
CASSLASTRASGAQGYTF
>TRBJ1-1|once|TRBV9|TRBD1
TGTGCCAGCAGCGCCGACAGGGGGAACACTGAAGCTTTCTTT
CASSADRGNTEAFF
>TRBJ1-1|NA|TRBV19|TRBD1
TGTGCCAGTAGTACCGGGACAGCGCGTGAAGCTTTCTTT
CASSTGTAREAFF
>TRBJ2-1|NA|TRBV11-2|NA
TGTGCCAGCAGCTTAGAGCGGCGGGGTCAATCTGTCAATGAGCAGTTCTTC
CASSLERRGQSVNEQFF
>TRBJ1-2|NA|TRBV4-3|TRBD1
TGCGCCAGCAGCCAAATTGGACAGGGGGCGCCTGGCTACACCTTC
CASSQIGQGAPGYTF
>TRBJ1-2|NA|TRBV10-2|NA
TGCGCCAGCAGGGGGGCTAACTATGGCTACACCTTC
CASRGANYGYTF
>TRBJ1-1|once|TRBV6-5|NA
TGTGCCAGCAGTCCGACAGTAATGAACACTGAAGCTTTCTTT
CASSPTVMNTEAFF
>TRBJ1-2|NA|TRBV28|NA
TGTGCCAGCAGTTTTGGTGCGTTTGGGACCTTC
CASSFGAFGTF
>TRBJ1-6|NA|TRBV7-9|NA
TGTGCCAGCAGCCCCCCCGGGACGGCCTATAATTCACCCCTCCACTTT
CASSPPGTAYNSPLHF
>TRBJ2-1|once|TRBV6-4|TRBD2
TGTGCCAGCAGTGCCGGACTAGCTAATGAGCAGTTCTTC
CASSAGLANEQFF
>TRBJ2-3|NA|TRBV29-1|NA
TGCAGCGTTGATCGGGGGCTCACAGATACGCAGTATTTT
CSVDRGLTDTQYF
>TRBJ2-7|NA|TRBV7-2|NA
TGTGCCAGCAGCCCGCGGGACGAGCAGTACTTC
CASSPRDEQYF
>TRBJ2-6|NA|TRBV27|NA
TGTGCCAGCAGCCGCATGATCTCTGGGGCCAACGTCCTGACTTTC
CASSRMISGANVLTF
>TRBJ2-2|NA|TRBV19|NA
TGTGCCAGTAAGGGGAGTAGTATTAACACCGGGGAGCTGTTTTTT
CASKGSSINTGELFF
>TRBJ2-7|NA|TRBV5-1|NA
TGTGCCAGCAGCTTGGTGGCATCTGGGGTCCACGAGCAGTACTTC
CASSLVASGVHEQYF
>TRBJ2-7|NA|TRBV10-3|NA
TGTGCCATCAGTGTTGGGCCTGAGCAGTACTTC
CAISVGPEQYF
>TRBJ1-2|NA|TRBV6-6|TRBD1
TGTGCCAGCAGTTACTCTGACAGGGGCTATGGCTACACCTTC
CASSYSDRGYGYTF
>TRBJ2-7|NA|TRBV18|TRBD2
TGTGCCAGCTCACCTTCCCAGGGAGGGGCCTACGAGCAGTACTTC
CASSPSQGGAYEQYF
>TRBJ1-4|NA|TRBV5-6|NA
TGTGCCAGCACCCTTGGGGGCCAGGGCGATGAAAAACTGTTTTTT
CASTLGGQGDEKLFF
>TRBJ2-2|NA|TRBV9|TRBD2
TGTGCCAGCAGCTTATCGACTAGCGGGGGCGGGGAGCTGTTTTTT
CASSLSTSGGGELFF
>TRBJ2-2|few|TRBV6-4|NA
TGTGCCAGCAGTCGACAGGAGAACACCGGGGAGCTGTTTTTT
CASSRQENTGELFF
>TRBJ2-7|NA|TRBV27|TRBD1
TGTGCCAGCAGTCCACAGGGGGCCGGTCGGGAGCAGTACTTC
CASSPQGAGREQYF